This is a list of T cell receptor beta chains from one sample in a study of shared clonotypes between healthy human individuals. Some clones are missing from TCRdb's copy, which holds only in-frame ones; the method was immunoSEQ multiplex PCR. The table lists about 2.1 million clones, about 92% of them singletons. Sequenced: naive CD8+ T cells from PBMCs. Receptors originate from a young man in good health. Some clones in this sample may be carry-over from other donors' samples. Both conserved end residues are part of each CDR3. Each record gives: J gene, D gene, clone size, V gene, CDR3 DNA, CDR3 protein. D genes are given only for firm matches. Clone sizes are given selectively: once, few, many, or a class where the clone is expanded.

J: TRBJ2-4
D: TRBD2
size: NA
V: TRBV27
DNA: TGTGCCAGCAGTTTATTCAGCGGGAGGTCTCTTCAACTAGCCAAAAACATTCAGTACTTC
CDR3: CASSLFSGRSLQLAKNIQYF

J: TRBJ1-1
D: NA
size: NA
V: TRBV6-5
DNA: TGTGCCAGCGGCGTGGGGGAGATGAACACTGAAGCTTTCTTT
CDR3: CASGVGEMNTEAFF

J: TRBJ2-1
D: NA
size: once
V: TRBV7-9
DNA: TGTGCCAGCAGCTTAGGGTGGAATGAGCAGTTCTTC
CDR3: CASSLGWNEQFF

J: TRBJ2-7
D: NA
size: NA
V: TRBV5-1
DNA: TGCGCCAGCAGCCAAGGACAGCCCTACGAGCAGTACTTC
CDR3: CASSQGQPYEQYF

J: TRBJ2-7
D: NA
size: NA
V: TRBV19
DNA: TGTGCCAGTAGTAGCGGACAATCCTACGAGCAGTACTTC
CDR3: CASSSGQSYEQYF

J: TRBJ2-1
D: NA
size: NA
V: TRBV5-4
DNA: TGTGCCAGCAGCCTGGCCCCGTTATATGAGCAGTTCTTC
CDR3: CASSLAPLYEQFF

J: TRBJ1-2
D: NA
size: NA
V: TRBV11-2
DNA: TGTGCCAGCAGCCTGGGACTCCCAGCGGACCGGGAGGGGACCTATGGCTACACCTTC
CDR3: CASSLGLPADREGTYGYTF

J: TRBJ1-2
D: NA
size: NA
V: TRBV5-6
DNA: TGTGCCAGCAGCTTTCTCCGGGACTCCTTTATAGGCTACACCTTC
CDR3: CASSFLRDSFIGYTF

J: TRBJ2-7
D: TRBD2
size: NA
V: TRBV11-2
DNA: TGTGCCAGCAGCTTAGTGAACCCGCGGGAGAGAATCGGGCAGTACTTC
CDR3: CASSLVNPRERIGQYF

J: TRBJ1-1
D: TRBD1
size: NA
V: TRBV7-9
DNA: TGTGCCAGCAGCACCCGGACAGGGGTGAACACTGAAGCTTTCTTT
CDR3: CASSTRTGVNTEAFF

J: TRBJ2-3
D: TRBD1
size: NA
V: TRBV28
DNA: TGTGCCAGCAGCCCAGAACGGGACAGGCCTTGCCGTGGGGGGTTT
CDR3: CASSPERDRPCRGGF

J: TRBJ2-7
D: TRBD2
size: NA
V: TRBV29-1
DNA: TGCAGCGCCCGCCGACTAGCGGGAGCCTACGAGCAGTACTTC
CDR3: CSARRLAGAYEQYF

J: TRBJ2-1
D: NA
size: NA
V: TRBV29-1
DNA: TGCAGCGTTCTCCGGGAGTCGGATGAGCAGTTCTTC
CDR3: CSVLRESDEQFF

J: TRBJ2-7
D: NA
size: NA
V: TRBV27
DNA: TGTGCCAGCAGTCCCATGCCCTTTGAGGTCCGCGAGCAGTACTTC
CDR3: CASSPMPFEVREQYF

J: TRBJ2-7
D: TRBD2
size: NA
V: TRBV28
DNA: TGTGCCAGCAAAAAACTAGCGGGAGAGCTCGAGCAGTACTTC
CDR3: CASKKLAGELEQYF

J: TRBJ2-3
D: TRBD2
size: NA
V: TRBV7-3
DNA: TGTGCCAGCAGGACCGGGACTAGCGGGAGAATAGATACGCAGTATTTT
CDR3: CASRTGTSGRIDTQYF

J: TRBJ1-4
D: TRBD1
size: NA
V: TRBV7-9
DNA: TGTGCCAGCAGCCCCCCAGGACAGGCTGAAAAACTGTTTTTT
CDR3: CASSPPGQAEKLFF

J: TRBJ2-2
D: TRBD2
size: once
V: TRBV28
DNA: TGTGCCAGCAGTCCCGGGACTACCTACACCGGGGAGCTGTTTTTT
CDR3: CASSPGTTYTGELFF

J: TRBJ2-7
D: NA
size: NA
V: TRBV28
DNA: TGTGCCAGCAGTTTTGGCAGCGTCGAGCAGTACTTC
CDR3: CASSFGSVEQYF

J: TRBJ2-1
D: NA
size: once
V: TRBV7-9
DNA: TGTGCCAGCAGCTTAGGAGTGGTGTCAGAGCAGTTCTTC
CDR3: CASSLGVVSEQFF

J: TRBJ2-1
D: TRBD2
size: NA
V: TRBV27
DNA: TGTGCCAGCAGGGTCGGGGGAGCGGGACTCTACAATGAGCAGTTCTTC
CDR3: CASRVGGAGLYNEQFF

J: TRBJ2-7
D: TRBD2
size: NA
V: TRBV9
DNA: TGTGCCAGCAGCGTGGCGGGGGGGGAAAACTCCTACGAGCAGTACTTC
CDR3: CASSVAGGENSYEQYF

J: TRBJ1-5
D: NA
size: few
V: TRBV6-5
DNA: TGTGCCAGCAGCCCCAGCGGGTTTGATCAGCCCCAGCATTTT
CDR3: CASSPSGFDQPQHF

J: TRBJ2-3
D: TRBD1
size: NA
V: TRBV15
DNA: TGTGCCACCGGACCGGGACAGGGGGCTGATACGCAGTATTTT
CDR3: CATGPGQGADTQYF

J: TRBJ2-7
D: NA
size: NA
V: TRBV25-1
DNA: TGTGCCACCGGCGGGACAGCTTCCTACGAGCAGTACTTC
CDR3: CATGGTASYEQYF

J: TRBJ2-7
D: NA
size: NA
V: TRBV11-2
DNA: TGTGCCAGCAGCTTAGTAGGGGGAGCCTACGAGCAGTACTTC
CDR3: CASSLVGGAYEQYF

J: TRBJ2-1
D: NA
size: NA
V: TRBV5-4
DNA: TGTGCCAGCAGCTTGGCCTCAGAGCATATAGCCTACAATGAGCAGTTCTTC
CDR3: CASSLASEHIAYNEQFF

J: TRBJ2-3
D: NA
size: NA
V: TRBV5-4
DNA: TGTGCCAGCAGCTCCAGGGTGGGCGCAGATACGCAGTATTTT
CDR3: CASSSRVGADTQYF

J: TRBJ2-7
D: NA
size: NA
V: TRBV19
DNA: TGTGCCAGTAGTCTGGGCCCTAGGGACGAGCAGTACTTC
CDR3: CASSLGPRDEQYF

J: TRBJ2-2
D: NA
size: NA
V: TRBV28
DNA: TGTGCCAGCAGTTTATCTCGACCCGGGGAGCTGTTTTTT
CDR3: CASSLSRPGELFF

J: TRBJ2-4
D: TRBD2
size: NA
V: TRBV4-3
DNA: TGCGCCAGCAGCCAAGGCACGGGAGGGATTCAGTACTTC
CDR3: CASSQGTGGIQYF

J: TRBJ1-3
D: NA
size: NA
V: TRBV7-6
DNA: TGTGCCAGCAGCTTAGCGTCGTCAGGGGATGCTTCTGGAAACACCATATATTTT
CDR3: CASSLASSGDASGNTIYF

J: TRBJ2-3
D: TRBD2
size: NA
V: TRBV19
DNA: TGTGCCAGTTCCGAAGCGGGAGGATTTGGAGATACGCAGTATTTT
CDR3: CASSEAGGFGDTQYF

J: TRBJ2-2
D: TRBD1
size: NA
V: TRBV5-1
DNA: TGCGCCAGCAGCTTGGCCTTTCGGACAGGGCGGCCCGGGGAGCTGTTTTTT
CDR3: CASSLAFRTGRPGELFF

J: TRBJ1-1
D: NA
size: NA
V: TRBV12-5
DNA: TGTGCTAGTGCTTTCGGGGGGAGTAACACTGAAGCTTTCTTT
CDR3: CASAFGGSNTEAFF

J: TRBJ2-3
D: TRBD2
size: NA
V: TRBV27
DNA: TGTGCCAGCAGTCCGACTAGCGGGAGTGCAGATACGCAGTATTTT
CDR3: CASSPTSGSADTQYF

J: TRBJ1-2
D: NA
size: NA
V: TRBV27
DNA: TGTGCCAGCAGTCACCACGACGGAGCTAACTATGGCTACACCTTC
CDR3: CASSHHDGANYGYTF

J: TRBJ2-5
D: NA
size: NA
V: TRBV10-3
DNA: TGTGCCATCAGTGAGTCGTTCGCGGGATATTCCCAACTTAAAGAGACCCAGTACTTC
CDR3: CAISESFAGYSQLKETQYF

J: TRBJ1-5
D: NA
size: NA
V: TRBV5-6
DNA: TGTGCCAGCAGCTTCGCAGGCTTCAGCAATCAGCCCCAGCATTTT
CDR3: CASSFAGFSNQPQHF

J: TRBJ1-5
D: NA
size: NA
V: TRBV7-9
DNA: TGTGCCAGCAGCTTAGGGGCCACGGACCAGCCCCAGCATTTT
CDR3: CASSLGATDQPQHF

J: TRBJ2-2
D: NA
size: NA
V: TRBV7-3
DNA: TGTGCCAGCAGCTTAAGCAGGGCCAACACCGGGGAGCTGTTTTTT
CDR3: CASSLSRANTGELFF

J: TRBJ1-2
D: TRBD1
size: NA
V: TRBV19
DNA: TGTGCCAGTAGTCCGGGACAGGGGGCCCTCTATGGCTACACCTTC
CDR3: CASSPGQGALYGYTF

J: TRBJ2-1
D: NA
size: few
V: TRBV5-1
DNA: TGCGCCAGCAGCCCCGGGGCGACCTTGAGAGGGGTCGATGAGCAGTTCTTC
CDR3: CASSPGATLRGVDEQFF

J: TRBJ2-7
D: NA
size: NA
V: TRBV7-2
DNA: TGTGCCAGCAGCTTAGAGTCTCTGCCCTACGAGCAGTACTTC
CDR3: CASSLESLPYEQYF

J: TRBJ2-1
D: NA
size: NA
V: TRBV11-2
DNA: TGTGCCAGCAGCTCCATGGGGAGGGAGCAGTTCTTC
CDR3: CASSSMGREQFF

J: TRBJ1-3
D: NA
size: NA
V: TRBV2
DNA: TGTGCCAGCAGAGGGGGAATCGGAAACACCATATATTTT
CDR3: CASRGGIGNTIYF

J: TRBJ2-3
D: TRBD2
size: NA
V: TRBV4-1
DNA: TGCGCCAGCACCCCTGCTAGCGGGAGGGCCGGAAATACGCAGTATTTT
CDR3: CASTPASGRAGNTQYF

J: TRBJ2-5
D: NA
size: NA
V: TRBV7-9
DNA: TGTGCCAGCAGCTTACGGCTAGCTCCGATGAAGACCCAGTACTTC
CDR3: CASSLRLAPMKTQYF